The 18 T cell receptor beta chains in this list originate from one sample, sequenced in a study of T-cell reconstitution after alpha-beta-depleted transplantation in children. Using unique molecular identifiers, the investigators prepared the TCRbeta library. TCRdb re-analysed the PCR reads in MiXCR, keeping a single row per CDR3 protein. The profile shows more than 550,000 distinct CDR3 sequences, about 11% of them singletons. Sequencing used PBMCs from the stem cell graft donor, obtained from the stem cell graft. These receptors all come from a human donor who donated a stem cell graft to a child with acute myeloid leukemia.

This clonotype appeared a few times. The chain is built from TRBV5-1 and TRBJ1-1; weak D call: TRBD1 (6 bases). V was clipped by 4 bases and J by 1 base, with 11 bases between them. CDR3 size: 14 residues. Looked up from germline, CDR1 is SGHRS and CDR2 is YFSETQ. The CDR3 protein is CASSREGGNTEAFF. CDR3 nucleotide sequence: TGCGCCAGCAGCCGGGAGGGGGGGAACACTGAAGCTTTCTTT. The full variable domain, in which reference TRBV5-1 and TRBJ1-1 provide the parts outside the CDR3, is KAGVTQTPRYLIKTRGQQVTLSCSPISGHRSVSWYQQTPGQGLQFLFEYFSETQRNKGNFPGRFSGRQFSNSRSEMNVSTLELGDSALYLCASSREGGNTEAFFGQGTRLTVV.

Only a few counts were recorded for this clonotype. This chain joins TRBV5-4 and TRBJ1-2; TRBD1 matches at 8 bases. CDR3 size: 16 residues. The V gene end was trimmed by 6 bases and the J gene end by 2 bases; junction bases not matched to a gene: 12. Germline lookup yields CDR1 SGHNT and CDR2 YYREEE (reference sequence). The CDR3 loop is CASISTGAISNYGYTF. For the CDR3, the DNA is TGTGCCAGCATTTCGACAGGGGCGATCTCCAACTATGGCTACACCTTC. The complete variable domain, with remaining parts taken from reference TRBV5-4 and TRBJ1-2, reads ETGVTQSPTHLIKTRGQQVTLRCSSQSGHNTVSWYQQALGQGPQFIFQYYREEENGRGNFPPRFSGLQFPNYSSELNVNALELDDSALYLCASISTGAISNYGYTFGSGTRLTVV.

The gene calls are TRBV7-2 and TRBJ2-7, with 7 bases matching TRBD1. The CDR3 consists of 14 residues. V lost 4 bases to trimming and J lost 1 base; unmatched junction nucleotides: 4. Germline CDR1 is SGHTA and CDR2 is FQGNSA. For the CDR3, the DNA is TGTGCCAGCAGCTGGAACAGGGGTTCCTACGAGCAGTACTTC. Translating gives CASSWNRGSYEQYF.

This clonotype was detected ten times or more. This rearrangement joins TRBV5-1 to TRBJ1-3; D uncertain. Per germline, CDR1 SGHRS and CDR2 YFSETQ. This CDR3 has 15 amino acids. V lost 0 bases and J 0 bases, leaving 7 bases between the germline ends. CDR3 DNA sequence: TGCGCCAGCAGCTTGGAAGGATACTCTGGAAACACCATATATTTT. Encoded protein: CASSLEGYSGNTIYF. Together with reference TRBV5-1 and TRBJ1-3, the CDR3 gives the full variable domain: KAGVTQTPRYLIKTRGQQVTLSCSPISGHRSVSWYQQTPGQGLQFLFEYFSETQRNKGNFPGRFSGRQFSNSRSEMNVSTLELGDSALYLCASSLEGYSGNTIYFGEGSWLTVV.

This clonotype was counted ten times or more. The chain combines TRBV6-2 or TRBV6-3 with TRBJ1-1, with D uncertain. The CDR3 is 16 residues long. V dropped 7 bases and J dropped 4 bases, with 22 bases sitting between them. CDR1 and CDR2 from the germline V gene are MNHEY and SVGEGT. The CDR3 nucleotides are TGTGCCAGCACTATAAAGGAATCCCCTACCCCCACTGAAGCTTTCTTT. Translating gives CASTIKESPTPTEAFF.

The gene calls are TRBV11-1 and TRBJ1-2; D remains unclear. Between the trimmed V and J ends, which lost 6 bases and 1 base, there was a span of 12 bases. The CDR3 is made up of 14 amino acids. CDR1 SGHAT and CDR2 FQDESV come from the germline V gene (reference sequence). For the CDR3, the DNA is TGTGCCAGCAGGCCCAGCGGGGTTAACTATGGCTACACCTTC. Translation gives CASRPSGVNYGYTF.

Comment on this clonotype: One end of the junction does not line up with germline, which may come from a read error. The J gene is TRBJ2-7, the V gene TRBV2; D is undetermined. CDR3 length equals 14 residues. Germline assignment: CDR1 SNHLY and CDR2 FYNNEI. The CDR3 region has the DNA TGTGCCAGCAGTGTTAAACTACACTCCTCCGAGCAGTACTTC. Translation: CASSVKLHSSEQYF.

Many counts were recorded for this clonotype. The J gene is TRBJ2-2, the V gene TRBV7-2; 11 bases agree with TRBD1. The germline gives CDR1 SGHTA, CDR2 FQGNSA. V shed 6 bases and J 4 bases; nucleotides not matched to a gene: 7. The CDR3 has 16 residues. Here the CDR3 DNA reads TGTGCCAGCAGGCTCGCCGGGACAGGGGGCACCGGGGAGCTGTTTTTT. The encoded protein is CASRLAGTGGTGELFF.

This clonotype occurred many times. The CDR3 sequence: CSVVGSYEQYF. The CDR3 nucleotides read TGCAGCGTTGTGGGGTCCTACGAGCAGTACTTC. V gene TRBV29-1 combines with J gene TRBJ2-7; unclear D gene. CDR1 and CDR2 from the germline V gene are SQVTM and ANQGSEA. V was trimmed by 4 bases and J by 1 base, leaving 5 bases between them. There are 11 residues in the CDR3.

This clonotype was observed at least ten times. The chain has TRBV11-2 and TRBJ2-7; D gene uncertain. The germline CDR1 and CDR2 sequences are SGHAT and FQNNGV. The CDR3 contains 14 residues. Trimming removed 0 bases at V and 4 bases at J, with 10 bases between. CDR3 sequence (DNA): TGTGCCAGCAGCTTAGATCGAGGAGTTTACGAGCAGTACTTC. Amino acids: CASSLDRGVYEQYF.

This chain joins TRBV7-3 and TRBJ2-7; no definite D call. The CDR3 sequence is 14 residues long. Per the germline V gene, CDR1 is SGHTA and CDR2 is FQGTGA. V was trimmed by 2 bases and J by 4 bases, leaving 12 bases between them. CDR3 loop: CASSLGGKGYEQYF. The CDR3 coding sequence is TGTGCCAGCAGCTTAGGTGGGAAGGGATACGAGCAGTACTTC.

This clonotype showed up many times. The rearrangement joins TRBV7-8 to TRBJ2-1; D call uncertain. The CDR3 length is 13 residues. Germline CDR1 and CDR2: SGHVS and FQNEAQ. Trimming left V 2 bases short and J 9 bases short, with 11 bases between. The CDR3 is CASSLRVQLEQFF. CDR3 DNA: TGTGCCAGCAGCTTACGGGTCCAGCTTGAGCAGTTCTTC.

The chain joins TRBV7-8 to TRBJ2-3; no clear D gene. The CDR3 runs 16 residues. Germline V lookup: CDR1 SGHVS, CDR2 FQNEAQ. V dropped 5 bases and J dropped 1 base, with 16 bases sitting between them. The chain's CDR3 is CASSTRTPKRTDTQYF. CDR3 DNA: TGTGCCAGCAGCACCCGGACCCCTAAACGCACAGATACGCAGTATTTT.

This clonotype has ten or more counts. The chain carries TRBV25-1 and TRBJ2-7; 10 bases agree with TRBD2. The J segment lost 2 bases and the V segment lost 4 bases, leaving 2 bases of the junction unmatched. This CDR3 is 14 amino acids long. Germline assignment: CDR1 MGHDK and CDR2 SYGVNS. CDR3 region: CASSATSGTYEQYF. In DNA form, the CDR3 reads TGTGCCAGCAGTGCCACTAGCGGGACCTACGAGCAGTACTTC.

This clonotype was counted between two and nine times. This rearrangement joins TRBV4-3 to TRBJ2-2; 9 nucleotides line up with TRBD2. The CDR3 sequence is 18 residues long. Germline assignment: CDR1 LGHNA and CDR2 YSLEER. Losses at the gene ends were 0 bases for V and 6 bases for J; bases not matched to a gene: 11. This CDR3 reads CASSQEGSVAGDPGELFF. The CDR3 region has the DNA TGCGCCAGCAGCCAAGAAGGGTCGGTAGCGGGAGATCCCGGGGAGCTGTTTTTT.

The V and J genes are TRBV7-2 and TRBJ2-7; 11 positions match TRBD2. The CDR3 consists of 15 residues. With 7 bases clipped from V and 2 bases from J, the junction kept 7 bases outside the gene matches. Germline assignment: CDR1 SGHTA and CDR2 FQGNSA. CDR3 loop: CASTPDSGRAYEQYF. CDR3 sequence (DNA): TGTGCCAGCACTCCAGATAGCGGGAGGGCCTACGAGCAGTACTTC.

This clonotype has at least ten counts. The V call is TRBV20-1, the J call TRBJ2-5; D remains ambiguous. V shed 6 bases and J shed 1 base, with 9 bases lying between them. The length of the CDR3 is 12 residues. CDR1 DFQATT and CDR2 SNEGSKA come from the germline V gene (reference sequence). The CDR3 DNA is TGCAGTGCGATTATAAGCCAAGAGACCCAGTACTTC. Residues: CSAIISQETQYF.

The chain joins TRBV2 to TRBJ2-3; possibly TRBD2 for D (5 bases). The CDR3 loop spans 13 amino acids. CDR1 and CDR2 (germline): SNHLY, FYNNEI. Trimming removed 5 bases from V and 6 bases from J, with 12 bases in between. The CDR3 nucleotides read TGTGCCAGCAGTCGGACTGGCCCGGATACGCAGTATTTT. This translates into CASSRTGPDTQYF.